This TCR beta chain came from a study of blood T cell repertoires in COVID-19. Study details: The study drew acute and convalescent COVID-19 samples from the United States, Italy and Spain.

This CDR3 spans 13 amino acids. The germline CDR1 and CDR2 sequences are SGHRS and YFSETQ. Trimming removed 1 base at V and 8 bases at J, with 12 bases between. Methods used by the authors: Nucleated cell number was recorded as an estimate derived from reference gene primer amplification. The data were produced by immunoSEQ multiplex PCR, yet TCRdb's version contains in-frame clones alone and is incomplete. From that table come the V and J calls and clone size; the DNA was used to work out D and trimming. The top ten hold approximately 4.1% of the sample, which has around 280,000 clones, around four fifths seen once.

The TCR was taken from a woman aged 45 to 65 with active or convalescent COVID-19. The sequenced sample was peripheral blood. The gene calls are TRBV5-1 and TRBJ1-2; TRBD1 might be the D (5 bases). This chain's CDR3 is CASSLYGGGGYTF. In DNA, the CDR3 is TGCGCCAGCAGCTTGTACGGGGGAGGAGGCTACACCTTC.